A selection of T cell receptor beta chains follows, all from one sample in a study of T-cell reconstitution after alpha-beta-depleted transplantation in children. TCRdb processed the PCR reads anew with MiXCR; each CDR3 protein has one entry. Altogether fewer than 150,000 distinct CDR3 sequences are present, roughly 9.7% being singletons, with the ten largest covering about 25%. This material consisted of PBMCs, mostly from graft donor cells, taken 180 days after TCRalphabeta/CD19-depleted stem cell transplant. The origin of the receptors is a girl under three years old who had a stem cell transplant for combined immunodeficiency, so the T cells may come from the graft donor. Both conserved end residues are part of each CDR3. Each record gives: clone size, J gene, D gene, V gene, CDR3 protein, CDR3 DNA. A D gene is named only where the DNA matches it firmly. The listing skips clone size in some rows; elsewhere it reads once, few, many or a size class.

clone_size: .
j_call: TRBJ2-7
d_call: .
v_call: TRBV29-1
cdr3_aa: CSVGYRDSRDEQYF
cdr3_nt: TGCAGCGTTGGGTACCGGGACTCCCGGGACGAGCAGTACTTC

clone_size: few
j_call: TRBJ2-5
d_call: TRBD2
v_call: TRBV20-1
cdr3_aa: CSASRTSGKTQYF
cdr3_nt: TGCAGTGCTTCCCGGACTAGCGGGAAGACCCAGTACTTC

clone_size: many
j_call: TRBJ2-5
d_call: .
v_call: TRBV5-1
cdr3_aa: CASSRGQETQYF
cdr3_nt: TGCGCCAGCAGTCGAGGGCAAGAGACCCAGTACTTC

clone_size: many
j_call: TRBJ2-3
d_call: TRBD1
v_call: TRBV29-1
cdr3_aa: CSVRTGRGDTQYF
cdr3_nt: TGCAGCGTTAGGACAGGGCGGGGAGATACGCAGTATTTT

clone_size: many
j_call: TRBJ2-3
d_call: TRBD1
v_call: TRBV20-1
cdr3_aa: CSASRGQGADTQYF
cdr3_nt: TGCAGTGCTAGCCGGGGACAGGGGGCAGATACGCAGTATTTT

clone_size: few
j_call: TRBJ2-5
d_call: .
v_call: TRBV29-1
cdr3_aa: CSVEDGGPVTQYF
cdr3_nt: TGCAGCGTTGAAGACGGGGGGCCAGTGACCCAGTACTTC

clone_size: .
j_call: TRBJ1-1
d_call: .
v_call: TRBV7-3
cdr3_aa: CASSLGLTNTEAFF
cdr3_nt: TGTGCCAGCAGCTTAGGATTGACGAACACTGAAGCTTTCTTT

clone_size: many
j_call: TRBJ2-7
d_call: TRBD1
v_call: TRBV7-2
cdr3_aa: CASSLAGTAEREQYF
cdr3_nt: TGTGCCAGCAGCTTAGCCGGGACAGCAGAGCGGGAGCAGTACTTC

clone_size: few
j_call: TRBJ2-2
d_call: .
v_call: TRBV6-5
cdr3_aa: CASSYPLDRYTGELFF
cdr3_nt: TGTGCCAGCAGTTACCCTTTGGACAGATACACCGGGGAGCTGTTTTTT

clone_size: .
j_call: TRBJ2-7
d_call: .
v_call: TRBV12-3/TRBV12-4
cdr3_aa: CASSLGLEDSF
cdr3_nt: TGTGCCAGCAGTTTGGGTCTCGAGGACAGCTTC

clone_size: few
j_call: TRBJ1-1
d_call: .
v_call: TRBV20-1
cdr3_aa: CSASRQGGTEAFF
cdr3_nt: TGCAGTGCTAGTAGGCAGGGAGGGACTGAAGCTTTCTTT

clone_size: few
j_call: TRBJ2-7
d_call: .
v_call: TRBV20-1
cdr3_aa: CSAIGSSYEQYF
cdr3_nt: TGCAGTGCTATCGGCTCCTCCTACGAGCAGTACTTC

clone_size: .
j_call: TRBJ1-3
d_call: .
v_call: TRBV20-1
cdr3_aa: CSARGPFSGNTIYF
cdr3_nt: TGCAGTGCTAGAGGGCCGTTCTCTGGAAACACCATATATTTT

clone_size: many
j_call: TRBJ2-5
d_call: TRBD2
v_call: TRBV12-3/TRBV12-4
cdr3_aa: CASRSGAVYQETQYF
cdr3_nt: TGTGCCAGCAGGAGCGGGGCTGTGTACCAAGAGACCCAGTACTTC

clone_size: many
j_call: TRBJ2-5
d_call: TRBD2
v_call: TRBV20-1
cdr3_aa: CSAGGRELAALGETQYF
cdr3_nt: TGCAGTGCTGGAGGGCGAGAGCTAGCGGCCCTGGGGGAGACCCAGTACTTC

clone_size: .
j_call: TRBJ2-5
d_call: .
v_call: TRBV10-3
cdr3_aa: CAISVGEGAETQYF
cdr3_nt: TGTGCCATCAGTGTTGGTGAAGGGGCGGAGACCCAGTACTTC

clone_size: many
j_call: TRBJ2-3
d_call: TRBD2
v_call: TRBV10-3
cdr3_aa: CAISESGGADTQYF
cdr3_nt: TGTGCCATCAGTGAGTCCGGGGGGGCAGATACGCAGTATTTT

clone_size: .
j_call: TRBJ2-3
d_call: .
v_call: TRBV4-3
cdr3_aa: CASSQVSGDTQYF
cdr3_nt: TGCGCCAGCAGCCAAGTCTCGGGAGATACGCAGTATTTT

clone_size: .
j_call: TRBJ2-1
d_call: .
v_call: TRBV5-1
cdr3_aa: CASSFFGPGTEQFF
cdr3_nt: TGCGCCAGCAGCTTTTTCGGACCAGGGACTGAGCAGTTCTTC

clone_size: many
j_call: TRBJ1-5
d_call: .
v_call: TRBV20-1
cdr3_aa: CSARSILGNQPQHF
cdr3_nt: TGCAGTGCTAGATCCATTTTAGGGAATCAGCCCCAGCATTTT

clone_size: few
j_call: TRBJ2-3
d_call: TRBD1
v_call: TRBV7-2
cdr3_aa: CASSLGGQPTDTQYF
cdr3_nt: TGTGCCAGCAGCTTAGGGGGACAGCCCACAGATACGCAGTATTTT

clone_size: many
j_call: TRBJ2-7
d_call: .
v_call: TRBV29-1
cdr3_aa: CSVPYEQYF
cdr3_nt: TGCAGCGTCCCATACGAGCAGTACTTC

clone_size: .
j_call: TRBJ2-5
d_call: .
v_call: TRBV20-1
cdr3_aa: CSALGQETQYF
cdr3_nt: TGCAGTGCCCTCGGCCAGGAGACCCAGTACTTC

clone_size: few
j_call: TRBJ2-1
d_call: .
v_call: TRBV4-3
cdr3_aa: CASSQEGPTSAYNEQFF
cdr3_nt: TGCGCCAGCAGCCAAGAAGGGCCTACCTCCGCCTACAATGAGCAGTTCTTC

clone_size: many
j_call: TRBJ2-5
d_call: .
v_call: TRBV15
cdr3_aa: CATSRDGLIETQYF
cdr3_nt: TGTGCCACCAGCAGAGATGGTCTCATAGAGACCCAGTACTTC

clone_size: few
j_call: TRBJ1-3
d_call: TRBD1
v_call: TRBV6-5
cdr3_aa: CASSLGQGRVNTIYF
cdr3_nt: TGTGCCAGCAGTTTGGGACAGGGAAGAGTAAACACCATATATTTT

clone_size: .
j_call: TRBJ2-2
d_call: TRBD2
v_call: TRBV4-3
cdr3_aa: CASSQEASGGLNTGELFF
cdr3_nt: TGCGCCAGCAGCCAAGAGGCTAGCGGGGGACTGAACACCGGGGAGCTGTTTTTT

clone_size: few
j_call: TRBJ1-2
d_call: TRBD1
v_call: TRBV20-1
cdr3_aa: CSAGDRAYGYTF
cdr3_nt: TGCAGTGCTGGGGACAGGGCTTATGGCTACACCTTC

clone_size: few
j_call: TRBJ2-2
d_call: .
v_call: TRBV12-5
cdr3_aa: CASGLVPGSGELFF
cdr3_nt: TGTGCTAGTGGTTTGGTACCAGGATCCGGGGAGCTGTTTTTT

clone_size: .
j_call: TRBJ2-3
d_call: .
v_call: TRBV4-3
cdr3_aa: CASSQDYEGGTDTQYF
cdr3_nt: TGCGCCAGCAGCCAAGATTATGAGGGGGGCACAGATACGCAGTATTTT

clone_size: .
j_call: TRBJ2-7
d_call: .
v_call: TRBV28
cdr3_aa: CASSLGWGLEQYF
cdr3_nt: TGTGCCAGCAGTTTAGGTTGGGGGCTCGAGCAGTACTTC